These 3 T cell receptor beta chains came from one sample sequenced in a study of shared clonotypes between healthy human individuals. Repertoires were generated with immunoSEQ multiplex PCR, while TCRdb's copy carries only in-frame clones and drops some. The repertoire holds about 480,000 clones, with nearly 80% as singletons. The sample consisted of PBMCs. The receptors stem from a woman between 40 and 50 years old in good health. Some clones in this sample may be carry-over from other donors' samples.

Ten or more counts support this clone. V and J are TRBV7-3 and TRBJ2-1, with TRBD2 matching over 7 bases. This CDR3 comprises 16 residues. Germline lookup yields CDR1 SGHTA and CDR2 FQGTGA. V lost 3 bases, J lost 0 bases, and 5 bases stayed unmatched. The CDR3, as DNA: TGTGCCAGCAGCTTGTCGGGCGGGGGCTCCTACAATGAGCAGTTCTTC. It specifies CASSLSGGGSYNEQFF. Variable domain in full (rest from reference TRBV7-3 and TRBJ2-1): GAGVSQTPSNKVTEKGKYVELRCDPISGHTALYWYRQSLGQGPEFLIYFQGTGAADDSGLPNDRFFAVRPEGSVSTLKIQRTERGDSAVYLCASSLSGGGSYNEQFFGPGTRLTVL.

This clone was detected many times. The CDR3 region is CASSLFGASDEQYF. CDR3 sequence (DNA): TGTGCCAGCAGTTTATTTGGGGCCTCGGACGAGCAGTACTTC. The chain employs TRBV27 and TRBJ2-7; tentative D call: TRBD1 (5 bases). Trimming shortened V by 1 base and J by 5 bases, and 12 bases separated the two germline ends. The CDR3 has 14 residues. Germline assignment: CDR1 MNHEY and CDR2 SMNVEV (reference sequence).

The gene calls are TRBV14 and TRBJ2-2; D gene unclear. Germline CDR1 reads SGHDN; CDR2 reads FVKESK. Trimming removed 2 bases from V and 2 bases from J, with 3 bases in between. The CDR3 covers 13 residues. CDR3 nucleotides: TGTGCCAGCAGCCAAACCAACACCGGGGAGCTGTTTTTT. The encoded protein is CASSQTNTGELFF.